The sample holds many counts of the clone carrying this TCR beta chain. Antigen: not known. The data belong to a study of CD8 T cells in ankylosing spondylitis. General study results and limits: Within matched ankylosing spondylitis synovial fluid, disease-linked clones were reportedly significantly enriched.

MiXCR, applied by TCRdb to the 5' RACE reads, yields one record per CDR3 protein. The sample includes around 140,000 distinct CDR3 sequences, approximately 10% of them seen just once. The CDR3 length is 18 residues. The V gene's germline CDR1 is DFQATT and CDR2 SNEGSKA (reference sequence). Between the trimmed V and J ends, which lost 0 bases and 0 bases, there was a span of 15 bases. The TCR was taken from a female donor with ankylosing spondylitis or in good health (not recorded which). V is TRBV20-1 and J is TRBJ1-6; D is perhaps TRBD1 (6 bases). The sequencing input was blood, either unsorted or a sorted T cell fraction (not recorded which). The CDR3 DNA sequence: TGCAGTGCTAGAGATCCCTTGATAGGGGGCTCCTATAATTCACCCCTCCACTTT. This encodes CSARDPLIGGSYNSPLHF.